What follows describes a single TCR beta chain. The data were taken from a study of preoperative IRX-2 immunotherapy in early breast cancer. Only in-frame clones appear in the TCRdb table, and some are missing; sequencing was by immunoSEQ multiplex PCR. The sample consists of around 22,000 clones, roughly 89% of them appearing once. Treatment indicated: preoperative locoregional IRX-2 cytokine immunotherapy. This phase Ib study tested locoregional IRX-2 cytokine immunotherapy given before surgery. CDR1 and CDR2 (germline): KGHSH, LQKENI. The CDR3 consists of 14 residues. Trimming removed 3 bases from V and 10 bases from J, with 16 bases in between.

This chain joins TRBV18 and TRBJ2-1; tentatively, D is TRBD2 (7 bases). Source: tumor tissue, taken after IRX-2 immunotherapy. This TCR was recovered from a human donor with breast cancer. The chain's CDR3 is CASSPFAGAEEQFF. The DNA for the CDR3 is TGTGCCAGCTCACCCTTTGCGGGGGCGGAGGAGCAGTTCTTC.